These 12 T cell receptor beta chains originate from one sample sequenced in a study of cytomegalovirus exposure and HLA in healthy donors. A multiplex PCR was run with 60 Vbeta primers and 13 Jbeta primers. Sequenced by immunoSEQ multiplex PCR; TCRdb stores in-frame clones only, minus some. The profile shows some 140,000 clones, more than 75% of them singletons. The material sequenced was PBMCs. The receptors come from a woman aged 40 to 49 in good health and CMV-seropositive.

The chain uses TRBV27 and TRBJ1-2; D is uncertain. Germline lookup yields CDR1 MNHEY and CDR2 SMNVEV (reference sequence). The CDR3 totals 15 residues. Trimming stripped 2 bases from V and 1 base from J, with 11 bases between. The CDR3 DNA reads as TGTGCCAGCAGTTTAATTGGCGGTGGTAACTATGGCTACACCTTC. This encodes CASSLIGGGNYGYTF.

The V and J genes are TRBV25-1 and TRBJ2-3, with TRBD2 matching 7 bases. The CDR3 contains 16 residues. Germline V gene data show CDR1 as MGHDK and CDR2 as SYGVNS. The trim removed 1 base at V and 6 bases at J, leaving 10 bases unmatched. The CDR3 region has the DNA TGTGCCAGCAGTGAATGGTCGCGGGAGATAACGGATACGCAGTATTTT. This translates into CASSEWSREITDTQYF.

The chain recombines TRBV2 with TRBJ1-1; 8 bases are shared with TRBD1. With V trimmed by 3 bases and J by 10 bases, 7 bases remained unmatched. This CDR3 is 13 amino acids long. Germline CDR1 SNHLY, CDR2 FYNNEI. The CDR3 reads CASSDPRQGTAFF. The CDR3 DNA reads TGTGCCAGCAGTGATCCAAGACAGGGGACAGCTTTCTTT.

The genes are TRBV28 and TRBJ1-5, with a possible D match to TRBD1 (5 bases). This CDR3 has 13 residues. Per the germline V gene, CDR1 is MDHEN and CDR2 is SYDVKM. Trimming removed 6 bases from V and 6 bases from J, with 12 bases in between. The DNA for the CDR3 is TGTGCCAGCAGGGGGCGGAAAAGTCAGCCCCAGCATTTT. Amino acid sequence: CASRGRKSQPQHF.

This clone was detected only once. The chain is built from TRBV6-1 and TRBJ1-6, with 8 bases identical to TRBD1. The germline V gene has CDR1 MNHNS and CDR2 SASEGT. Losses at the gene ends were 7 bases for V and 7 bases for J; bases not matched to a gene: 9. The length of the CDR3 is 15 residues. The CDR3 protein is CASTGSGTGNSPLHF. CDR3 nucleotide sequence: TGTGCCAGCACCGGATCCGGGACAGGAAATTCACCCCTCCACTTT.

The genes are TRBV11-3 and TRBJ2-1, with TRBD2 matching 7 bases. J lost 5 bases, V lost 4 bases, and 14 bases had no gene match. Germline CDR1 is SGHNT and CDR2 is YENEEA. The CDR3 contains 17 residues. The CDR3 DNA reads TGTGCCAGCAGCTCAGGAACGGGCGGGAGAGCTGACAATGAGCAGTTCTTC. It is translated as CASSSGTGGRADNEQFF.

This clone was seen more than once but under ten times. The chain has TRBV5-1 and TRBJ2-5; tentative D call: TRBD1 (5 bases). The ends were cut back, 4 bases at V and 5 bases at J, with 18 bases in the middle. CDR1 SGHRS and CDR2 YFSETQ come from the germline V gene. The CDR3 covers 15 residues. Written as DNA, the CDR3 is TGCGCCAGCAGCGAAAATCTCAGGGATAGGGAGACCCAGTACTTC. It is translated as CASSENLRDRETQYF. Full variable domain (rest looked up from reference TRBV5-1 and TRBJ2-5): KAGVTQTPRYLIKTRGQQVTLSCSPISGHRSVSWYQQTPGQGLQFLFEYFSETQRNKGNFPGRFSGRQFSNSRSEMNVSTLELGDSALYLCASSENLRDRETQYFGPGTRLLVL.

The rearrangement joins TRBV25-1 to TRBJ2-6; TRBD1 aligns across 9 bases. With 5 bases clipped from V and 2 bases from J, the junction kept 10 bases outside the gene matches. The germline CDR1 and CDR2 sequences are MGHDK and SYGVNS. CDR3 length: 18 amino acids. The CDR3 loop is CASSIPMGTGTGANVLTF. The CDR3 nucleotides read TGTGCCAGCAGTATCCCGATGGGGACAGGGACTGGGGCCAACGTCCTGACTTTC.

The rearrangement uses TRBV7-9 and TRBJ2-7, with 11 bases lining up with TRBD2. CDR1 is SEHNR and CDR2 is FQNEAQ in the germline V gene (reference sequence). The V segment lost 2 bases and the J segment 0 bases; nucleotides outside the gene matches: 0. The CDR3 sequence is 15 residues long. CDR3 protein: CASSLLAGGSYEQYF. CDR3 in DNA: TGTGCCAGCAGCTTACTAGCGGGAGGCTCCTACGAGCAGTACTTC.

The table lists this clone with a count of one. The chain has TRBV30 and TRBJ1-5; no clear D. There are 12 residues in the CDR3. Germline V lookup: CDR1 GTSNPN, CDR2 SVGIG (reference sequence). The germline V and J ends were trimmed by 1 base and 4 bases, with 5 bases remaining between them. This CDR3 reads CAWSESNQPQHF. CDR3 nucleotide sequence: TGTGCCTGGAGTGAGAGTAATCAGCCCCAGCATTTT.

This chain links TRBV29-1 with TRBJ2-1; no firm D call. Germline V gene lookup returns CDR1 SQVTM and CDR2 ANQGSEA. This CDR3 comprises 13 residues. V lost 4 bases and J 0 bases, leaving 7 bases between the germline ends. This CDR3 reads CSVGLPSYNEQFF. CDR3 sequence (DNA): TGCAGCGTTGGTCTACCCTCCTACAATGAGCAGTTCTTC.

The V gene is TRBV4-2, the J gene TRBJ2-3; a weak D match, TRBD2 (5 bases). This CDR3 is built from 14 residues. The V end was cut by 8 bases, the J end by 6 bases, with 18 bases between. Germline V CDR1 and CDR2: LGHNA, YNFKEQ. The CDR3 loop reads CASQEYLTGDTQYF. DNA for the CDR3: TGTGCCAGCCAGGAATACCTTACGGGGGATACGCAGTATTTT.